Each of the 11 T cell receptor beta chains below was sequenced from the same sample in a study of breast tumors, draining lymph nodes, adjacent tissues (dated by TCRdb to the mid-2010s). Libraries were prepared through multiplex PCR. Reads for this sample came from an Illumina HiSeq 2000. TCRdb cleaned the public reads at Q25 with fastp, built clones with MiXCR and kept in-frame beta chains. Each record represents a unique CDR3 protein, reported with the most common genes and DNA among its rows. This sample is represented by over 200,000 distinct CDR3 sequences; approximately 31% of them were singletons. Together, the top ten hold 1.2% to 1.5% of the sample. The axillary draining lymph nodes of breast cancer patients were the source of the lymph node samples. Source material: axillary lymph node tissue. These receptors were taken from a female donor with breast cancer. Some clones in this sample may be carry-over from other donors' samples.

This clonotype has a single count. This likely comes from a read error, as the CDR3 has no conserved phenylalanine or tryptophan at its end. The V call is TRBV20-1, the J call TRBJ2-5, with D unresolved. Per the germline V gene, CDR1 is DFQATT and CDR2 is SNEGSKA (reference sequence). The CDR3 extends over 13 amino acids. Trimming removed 3 bases from V and 0 bases from J, with 8 bases in between. In DNA form, the CDR3 reads TGCAGTGCTAGCTGGTTTTACCAAGAGACCCAGTACTTA. Translated: CSASWFYQETQYL.

This clonotype was recorded only once. The V and J genes are TRBV30 and TRBJ1-1; no clear D. Deletions cut 0 bases from V and 4 bases from J, with 12 bases between. CDR1 GTSNPN and CDR2 SVGIG come from the germline V gene (reference sequence). The length of the CDR3 is 14 residues. DNA of the CDR3: TGTGCCTGGAGTGTTAGCGAAGTGAGCACTGAAGCTTTCTTT. This translates into CAWSVSEVSTEAFF.

Turning to this clonotype: This may arise from a read error, as a much more abundant clone is one base away. The chain couples TRBV5-1 to TRBJ1-3; D is uncertain. Germline V lookup: CDR1 SGHRS, CDR2 YFSETQ. The length of the CDR3 is 11 residues. CDR3 loop: CTSGTGNTIYF. CDR3 nucleotides: TGCACCAGCGGGACTGGAAACACCATATATTTT.

This clonotype came up many times. The genes are TRBV28 and TRBJ1-2; D not certain. The V gene's germline CDR1 is MDHEN and CDR2 SYDVKM. The CDR3 consists of 11 residues. The V gene lost 11 bases and the J gene lost 1 base, with 8 bases spanning the gap. DNA of the CDR3: TGTGCCGTGACCGATAACTATGGCTACACCTTC. Translation gives CAVTDNYGYTF.

Concerning this clonotype itself: A much larger clone differs from this one at a single base, so this may be a read error. The rearrangement joins TRBV6-5 to TRBJ2-1; 7 positions match TRBD1. Trimming at V came to 5 bases and at J to 0 bases, leaving 4 bases not matched to a gene. From germline, CDR1 is MNHEY and CDR2 SVGAGI. The CDR3 runs 15 residues. CDR3 sequence: CASSHRGGSYNEQFF. The CDR3 DNA follows: TGTGCCAGCAGTCACAGGGGCGGCTCCTACAATGAGCAGTTCTTC.

This clonotype came up many times. The chain employs TRBV10-3 and TRBJ2-7, with 8 bases lining up with TRBD1. Germline CDR1 reads ENHRY; CDR2 reads SYGVKD. The CDR3 sequence is 14 residues long. V lost 10 bases to trimming and J lost 5 bases; unmatched junction nucleotides: 13. In nucleotides, the CDR3 is TGTGCCACCACCCTGACAGGGGCGACCAACGAGCAGTACTTC. Protein product: CATTLTGATNEQYF.

This clonotype has at least ten counts. The genes are TRBV6-2 or TRBV6-3 and TRBJ2-2; 8 bases fit TRBD2. Trimming removed 3 bases from V and 8 bases from J; junction bases left unmatched: 8. The CDR3 spans 15 residues. Germline V gene data show CDR1 as MNHEY and CDR2 as SVGEGT. The CDR3 DNA sequence: TGTGCCAGCAGTTATCCCGGGAGGGCAAGAGGGGAGCTGTTTTTT. Protein product: CASSYPGRARGELFF.

This clonotype was seen only a few times. Just one base apart from a much larger clone, this may be a read error. V and J are TRBV7-9 and TRBJ2-1; TRBD2 matches at 10 bases. Germline V gives CDR1 SEHNR, CDR2 FQNEAQ (reference sequence). The CDR3 contains 15 residues. The CDR3 spells CASSYSGRTPNEQLF. For the CDR3, the DNA is TGTGCCAGCAGCTATAGCGGGAGGACCCCCAATGAGCAGCTCTTC.

This clonotype was counted only a few times. V gene TRBV3-1 combines with J gene TRBJ1-4; D gene unclear. The CDR3 is 17 residues long. Germline CDR1 LGHDT, CDR2 YNNKEL (reference sequence). Trimming removed 0 bases at V and 4 bases at J, with 15 bases between. CDR3 loop: CASSQEGLGRFNEKLFF. CDR3 in DNA: TGTGCCAGCAGCCAAGAAGGGTTGGGCCGATTTAATGAAAAACTGTTTTTT.

This clonotype was detected ten times or more. The chain recombines TRBV20-1 with TRBJ2-2, with D unresolved. The CDR3 runs to 15 residues. From germline, CDR1 is DFQATT and CDR2 SNEGSKA (reference sequence). Deletions cut 3 bases from V and 5 bases from J, with 16 bases between. The CDR3 protein is CSARKETPRTGELFF. In nucleotides, the CDR3 is TGCAGTGCTAGGAAGGAGACGCCTAGGACCGGGGAGCTGTTTTTT.

This sequence joins TRBV11-3 and TRBJ2-3; 10 bases line up with TRBD2. V gave up 5 bases and J gave up 1 base; unmatched junction bases: 12. Per germline, CDR1 SGHNT and CDR2 YENEEA. The length of the CDR3 is 18 residues. CDR3: CASSLGRGAGGGTDTQYF. DNA for the CDR3: TGTGCCAGCAGCCTAGGGCGGGGAGCGGGAGGGGGCACAGATACGCAGTATTTT.